This T cell receptor (beta chain) was documented in a study of post-analysis software for immune sequencing data. Study findings and constraints: Comparison with controls showed significantly lower normalized Chao1 diversity in multiple sclerosis patients. Elevated frequency relative to controls characterized roughly five TRBV segments in patients, TRBV5-6, TRBV5-1 and TRBV20-1 among them.

The CDR3 runs 21 residues. V was pared by 5 bases and J by 0 bases, with 19 bases of the junction left unmatched. The TCR beta cDNA libraries contained unique molecular identifiers. Yield was some 500,000 cDNA molecules from about 0.94 to 9.7 million T cells. Each CDR3 protein is one row after TCRdb ran MiXCR on the PCR reads. The repertoire has about 380,000 distinct CDR3 sequences, about a third of them found once; the top ten carry over 10%. As regards this clonotype: Its antigen remains unknown.

V usage is TRBV12-3 or TRBV12-4 and J usage is TRBJ2-4, with TRBD1 matching 10 bases. The sample was blood. This clonotype was obtained from a girl aged 10 to 17 with multiple sclerosis. The CDR3 nucleotides read TGTGCCAGCAGTACATCAGGGGACAGGGGAGTAGGGAAACTAGCCAAAAACATTCAGTACTTC. Translated: CASSTSGDRGVGKLAKNIQYF.